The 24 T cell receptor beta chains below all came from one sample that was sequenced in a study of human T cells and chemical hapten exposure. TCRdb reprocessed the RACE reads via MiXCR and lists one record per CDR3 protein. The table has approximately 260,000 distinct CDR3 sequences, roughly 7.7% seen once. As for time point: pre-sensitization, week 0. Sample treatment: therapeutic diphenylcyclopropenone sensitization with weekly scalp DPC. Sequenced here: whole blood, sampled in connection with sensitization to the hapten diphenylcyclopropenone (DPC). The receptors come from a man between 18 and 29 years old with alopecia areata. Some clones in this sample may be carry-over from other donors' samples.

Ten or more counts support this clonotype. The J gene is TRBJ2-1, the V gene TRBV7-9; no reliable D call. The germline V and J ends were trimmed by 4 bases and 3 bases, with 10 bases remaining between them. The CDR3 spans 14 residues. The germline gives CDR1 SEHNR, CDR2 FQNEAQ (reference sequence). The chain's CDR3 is CASSWGSNYNEQFF. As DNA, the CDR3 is TGTGCCAGCAGCTGGGGATCAAACTACAATGAGCAGTTCTTC.

The CDR3 DNA reads as TGCGCCAGCAGCTTGGATGGTAAACCCAGCACAGATACGCAGTATTTT. Its translation is CASSLDGKPSTDTQYF. The chain is built from TRBV5-1 and TRBJ2-3; D ambiguous. CDR1 and CDR2 from the germline V gene are SGHRS and YFSETQ. This CDR3 has 16 residues. V dropped 0 bases and J dropped 0 bases, with 11 bases sitting between them.

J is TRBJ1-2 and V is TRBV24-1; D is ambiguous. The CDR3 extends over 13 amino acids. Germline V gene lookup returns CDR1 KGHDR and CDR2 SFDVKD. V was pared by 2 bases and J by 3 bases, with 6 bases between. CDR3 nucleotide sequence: TGTGCCACCAGTGATTCACCTTACTATGGCTACACCTTC. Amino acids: CATSDSPYYGYTF.

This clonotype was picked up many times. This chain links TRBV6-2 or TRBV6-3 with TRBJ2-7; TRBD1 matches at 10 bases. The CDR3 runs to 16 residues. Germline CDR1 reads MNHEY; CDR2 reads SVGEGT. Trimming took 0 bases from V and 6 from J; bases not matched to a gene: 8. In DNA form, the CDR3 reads TGTGCCAGCAGTTACTCTTTGCGACAGGGGGCCGGCGAGCAGTACTTC. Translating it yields CASSYSLRQGAGEQYF.

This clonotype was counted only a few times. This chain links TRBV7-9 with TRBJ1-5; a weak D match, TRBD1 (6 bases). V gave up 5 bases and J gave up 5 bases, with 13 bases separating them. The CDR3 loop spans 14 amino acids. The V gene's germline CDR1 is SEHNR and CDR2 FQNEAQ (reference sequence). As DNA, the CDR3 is TGTGCCAGCAGCCAGGACAGTTACGATCAGCCCCAGCATTTT. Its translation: CASSQDSYDQPQHF.

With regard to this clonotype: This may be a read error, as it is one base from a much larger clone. Here the CDR3 DNA reads TGTGCCATCAGTGAGTTGAAGGGTAGTAAAGATACGCAGTATTTT. Its protein product is CAISELKGSKDTQYF. V usage is TRBV10-3 and J usage is TRBJ2-3; the D is unclear. The V gene lost 1 base and the J gene lost 5 bases, with 13 bases spanning the gap. Germline CDR1 reads ENHRY; CDR2 reads SYGVKD. The CDR3 is made up of 15 amino acids.

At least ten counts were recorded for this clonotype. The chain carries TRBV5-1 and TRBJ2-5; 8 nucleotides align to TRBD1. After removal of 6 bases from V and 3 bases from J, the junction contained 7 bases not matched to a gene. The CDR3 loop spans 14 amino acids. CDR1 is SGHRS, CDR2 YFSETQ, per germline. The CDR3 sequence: CASKTGQAEETQYF. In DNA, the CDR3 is TGCGCCAGCAAGACGGGACAGGCTGAAGAGACCCAGTACTTC.

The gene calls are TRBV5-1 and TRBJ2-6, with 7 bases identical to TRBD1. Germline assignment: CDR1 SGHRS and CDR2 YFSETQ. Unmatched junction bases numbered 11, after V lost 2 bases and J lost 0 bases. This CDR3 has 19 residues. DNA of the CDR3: TGCGCCAGCAGCTTAGCACAGGGGTCTAGCCTCTCTGGGGCCAACGTCCTGACTTTC. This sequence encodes CASSLAQGSSLSGANVLTF.

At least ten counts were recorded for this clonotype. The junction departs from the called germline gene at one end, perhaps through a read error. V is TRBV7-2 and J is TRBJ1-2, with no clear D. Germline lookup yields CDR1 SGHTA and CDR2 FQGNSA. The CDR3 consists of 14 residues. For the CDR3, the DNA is TGTGCCAGCAGCCTACAGACCGATCGGCCCTTCAATGAATTC. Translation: CASSLQTDRPFNEF.

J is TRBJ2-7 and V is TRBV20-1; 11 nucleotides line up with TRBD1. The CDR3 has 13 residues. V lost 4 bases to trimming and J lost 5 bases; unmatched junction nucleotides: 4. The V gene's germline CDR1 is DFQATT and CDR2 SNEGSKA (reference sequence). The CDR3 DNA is TGCAGTGCTATGGGGACAGGGGGTGACGAGCAGTACGTC. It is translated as CSAMGTGGDEQYV.

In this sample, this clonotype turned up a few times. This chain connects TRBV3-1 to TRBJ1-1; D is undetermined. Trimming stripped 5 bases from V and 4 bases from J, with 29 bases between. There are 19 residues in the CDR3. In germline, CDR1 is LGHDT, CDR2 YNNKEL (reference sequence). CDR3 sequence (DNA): TGTGCCAGCAGCGAACACACCCTCGGCCCGGCCTCACGGAGCACTGAAGCTTTCTTT. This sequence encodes CASSEHTLGPASRSTEAFF.

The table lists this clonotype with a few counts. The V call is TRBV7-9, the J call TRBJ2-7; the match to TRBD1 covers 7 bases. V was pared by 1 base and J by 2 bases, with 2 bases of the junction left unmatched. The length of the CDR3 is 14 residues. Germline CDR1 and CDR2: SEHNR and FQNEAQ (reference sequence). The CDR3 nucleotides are TGTGCCAGCAGCTTAGAGGGACAGACCTACGAGCAGTACGTC. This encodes CASSLEGQTYEQYV.

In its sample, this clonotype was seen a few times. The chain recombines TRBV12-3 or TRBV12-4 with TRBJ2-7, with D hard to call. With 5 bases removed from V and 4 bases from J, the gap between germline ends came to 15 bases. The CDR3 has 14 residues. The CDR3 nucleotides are TGTGCCAGCAGTCCCATGAACGGCGGTTACGAGCAGTACGTC. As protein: CASSPMNGGYEQYV.

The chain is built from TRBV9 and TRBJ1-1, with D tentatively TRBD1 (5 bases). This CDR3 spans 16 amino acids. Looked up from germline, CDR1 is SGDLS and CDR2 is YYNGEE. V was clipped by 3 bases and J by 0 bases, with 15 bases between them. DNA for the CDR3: TGTGCCAGCAGCGCGACCTTAGGGGTCATGAACACTGAAGCTTTCTTT. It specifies CASSATLGVMNTEAFF.

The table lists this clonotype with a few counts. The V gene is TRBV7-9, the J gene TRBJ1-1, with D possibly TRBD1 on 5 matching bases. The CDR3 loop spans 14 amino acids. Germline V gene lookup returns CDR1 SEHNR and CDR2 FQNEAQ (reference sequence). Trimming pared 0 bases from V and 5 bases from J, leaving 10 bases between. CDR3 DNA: TGTGCCAGCAGCTTAGCACCCAGGGAAACTGAAGCTTTCTTT. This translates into CASSLAPRETEAFF.

For the CDR3, the DNA is TGTGCCAGCAGCTTCAGTAACTATGGCTACACCTTC. It translates to CASSFSNYGYTF. This chain links TRBV7-2 with TRBJ1-2; D unresolved. V gave up 3 bases and J gave up 1 base, with 3 bases separating them. Germline-derived CDR1 and CDR2 are SGHTA and FQGNSA. This CDR3 is built from 12 residues.

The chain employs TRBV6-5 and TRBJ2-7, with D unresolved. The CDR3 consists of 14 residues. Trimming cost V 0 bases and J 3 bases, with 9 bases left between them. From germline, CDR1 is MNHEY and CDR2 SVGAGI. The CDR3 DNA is TGTGCCAGCAGTTACTCGCCGAACAGCTACGAGCAGTACGTC. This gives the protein CASSYSPNSYEQYV.

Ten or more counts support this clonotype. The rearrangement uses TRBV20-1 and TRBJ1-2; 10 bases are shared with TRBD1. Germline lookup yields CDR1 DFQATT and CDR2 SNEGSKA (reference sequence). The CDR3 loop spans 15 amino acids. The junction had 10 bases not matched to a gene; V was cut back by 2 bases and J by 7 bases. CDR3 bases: TGCAGTGCTAGAAACCGGGACAGGGGAGATGGTGGCTACACCTTC. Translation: CSARNRDRGDGGYTF.

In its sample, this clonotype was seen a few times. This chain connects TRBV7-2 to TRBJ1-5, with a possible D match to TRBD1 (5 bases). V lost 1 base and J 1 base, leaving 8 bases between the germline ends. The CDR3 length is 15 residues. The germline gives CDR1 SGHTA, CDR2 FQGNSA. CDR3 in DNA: TGTGCCAGCAGCTTAGAGGCAGGGAGCAATCAGCCCCAGCATTTT. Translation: CASSLEAGSNQPQHF.

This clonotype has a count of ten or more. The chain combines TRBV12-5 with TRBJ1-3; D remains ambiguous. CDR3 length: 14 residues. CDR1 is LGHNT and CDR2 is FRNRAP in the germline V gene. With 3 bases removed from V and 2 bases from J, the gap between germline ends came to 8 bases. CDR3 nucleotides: TGTGCTAGTGGTTTAGAGCTGCCTGGAAACACCATATATTTT. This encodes CASGLELPGNTIYF.

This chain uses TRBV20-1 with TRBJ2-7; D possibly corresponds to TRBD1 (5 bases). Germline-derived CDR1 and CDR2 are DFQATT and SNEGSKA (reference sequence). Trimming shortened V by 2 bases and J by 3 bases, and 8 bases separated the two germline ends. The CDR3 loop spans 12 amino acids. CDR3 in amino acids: CSARSGYYEQYF. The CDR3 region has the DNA TGCAGTGCTAGATCAGGGTACTACGAGCAGTACTTC.

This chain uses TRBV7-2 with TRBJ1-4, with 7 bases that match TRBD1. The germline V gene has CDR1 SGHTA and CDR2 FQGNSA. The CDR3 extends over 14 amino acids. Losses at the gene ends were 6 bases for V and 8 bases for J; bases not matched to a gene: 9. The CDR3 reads CASRRTGVEEKLFF. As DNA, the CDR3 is TGTGCCAGCAGAAGAACAGGGGTCGAGGAAAAACTGTTTTTT.

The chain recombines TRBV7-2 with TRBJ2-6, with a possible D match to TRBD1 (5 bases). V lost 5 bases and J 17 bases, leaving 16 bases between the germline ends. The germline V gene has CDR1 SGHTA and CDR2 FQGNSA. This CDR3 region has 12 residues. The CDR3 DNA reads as TGTGCCAGCAGCCCTTTGACAGAATTCTTGACTTTC. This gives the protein CASSPLTEFLTF.

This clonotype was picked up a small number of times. CDR3 in amino acids: CASSSYRADTQYF. The CDR3 nucleotides are TGTGCCAGCAGCTCGTACAGGGCCGATACGCAGTATTTT. This sequence joins TRBV7-2 and TRBJ2-3; tentative D call: TRBD1 (6 bases). The CDR3 length is 13 residues. V shed 4 bases and J shed 6 bases, with 11 bases lying between them. Germline V gene lookup returns CDR1 SGHTA and CDR2 FQGNSA.